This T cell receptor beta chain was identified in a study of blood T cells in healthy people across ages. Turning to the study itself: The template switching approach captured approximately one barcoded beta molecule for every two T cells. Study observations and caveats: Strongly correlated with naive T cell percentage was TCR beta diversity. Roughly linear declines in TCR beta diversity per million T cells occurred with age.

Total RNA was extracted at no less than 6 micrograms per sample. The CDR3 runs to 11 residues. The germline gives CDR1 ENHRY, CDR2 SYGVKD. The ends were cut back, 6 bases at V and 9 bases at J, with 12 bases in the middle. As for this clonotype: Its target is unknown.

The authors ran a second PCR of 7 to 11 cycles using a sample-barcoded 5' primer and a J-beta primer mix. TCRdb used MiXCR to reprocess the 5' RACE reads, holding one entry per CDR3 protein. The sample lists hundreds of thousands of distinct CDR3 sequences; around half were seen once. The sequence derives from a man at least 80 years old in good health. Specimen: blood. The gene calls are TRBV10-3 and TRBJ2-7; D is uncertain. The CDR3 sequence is CAISRTGGQYF. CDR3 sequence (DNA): TGTGCCATCAGCCGAACCGGTGGGCAGTACTTC.